The T cell receptor beta chain under discussion was sequenced for a study of identifying expanded T cells in peripheral blood. No infections or other immune events were documented during collection. Findings and limits, study-wide: Around 1.2 clones differed between technical replicates, versus roughly 17 and 20 over time. Variance in clone template counts between approximately 2-week samples significantly increased with total template count across all healthy donors.

Repertoires were generated with immunoSEQ multiplex PCR, while TCRdb's copy carries only in-frame clones and drops some. The data show approximately 90,000 clones, roughly 86% seen once. The table lists this clone with a few counts. Its antigen is currently unknown. Trimming cost V 4 bases and J 2 bases, with 12 bases left between them. This CDR3 region has 14 residues. Looked up from germline, CDR1 is MNHEY and CDR2 is SMNVEV (reference sequence). Sequenced input: blood. The chain is built from TRBV27 and TRBJ2-7; D possibly matches TRBD1 or TRBD2 (5 bases each). This clonotype originated in a person aged 18 to 70 in good health. The CDR3 region is CASSSGTSTYEQYF. In DNA form, the CDR3 reads TGTGCCAGCAGTTCCGGGACCAGTACCTACGAGCAGTACTTC.